This T cell receptor beta chain was sequenced for a study of CD8 T cells in ankylosing spondylitis. Findings of the study overall: Disease-associated clones were CD8+ and fairly uncommon in peripheral blood. Certain motif variants had earlier appeared in reactive arthritis synovial fluid and blood. It appeared that ankylosing spondylitis blood was characterized by a TCR beta motif of under ten highly homologous variants.

One entry per CDR3 protein results from TCRdb running MiXCR on the 5' RACE reads. The repertoire includes approximately 340,000 distinct CDR3 sequences, about 15% of them detected once, and roughly 0.99% sits in the top ten. There are a few counts of this clonotype. Its antigen is unknown. CDR3 length: 13 amino acids. Germline V lookup: CDR1 SGHTA, CDR2 FQGNSA. Deletions cut 6 bases from V and 6 bases from J, with 15 bases between. The sample taken for sequencing was blood, either unsorted or a sorted T cell fraction (not recorded which). This rearrangement joins TRBV7-2 to TRBJ2-7; D remains unclear. The TCR originated in a male donor with ankylosing spondylitis or in good health (not recorded which). CDR3 DNA sequence: TGTGCCAGCAGACCGCCTACCTCTGGCGAGCAGTACTTC. Residues: CASRPPTSGEQYF.